This T cell receptor beta chain derives from a study of cytomegalovirus exposure and HLA in healthy donors. For this clone: Its antigen is currently unknown.

Study conclusions and caveats: Most subjects' HLA-A and HLA-B alleles were reportedly predicted from TCR beta sequences. A later analysis found common viral pathogens apparently linked to several of the most significant clusters.

13 Jbeta primers and 60 Vbeta primers were used for the PCR. Libraries were prepared by immunoSEQ multiplex PCR; TCRdb keeps only in-frame clonotypes and omits some of them. The sample shows about 140,000 clones, 60% to 80% of them seen only once. Trimming cost V 3 bases and J 2 bases, with 11 bases left between them. Germline-derived CDR1 and CDR2 are SGDLS and YYNGEE. The CDR3 loop spans 14 amino acids. The chain employs TRBV9 and TRBJ2-5; possible D gene TRBD2, 5 bases. The TCR originated in a woman aged 30 to 39 in good health and CMV-seronegative. The sample was PBMCs. This CDR3 is CASSASRTQETQYF. The CDR3 DNA reads as TGTGCCAGCAGCGCCTCAAGGACTCAAGAGACCCAGTACTTC.